These 5 T cell receptor beta chains were sequenced from one sample in a study of blood T cell repertoires in COVID-19. Assay: immunoSEQ multiplex PCR; the TCRdb copy retains only in-frame clones and omits some. The data show roughly 100,000 clones, with about nine tenths seen just once and roughly 4.5% held by the top ten. The specimen sequenced was peripheral blood. These receptors originate from a man aged 18 to 29 with acute or convalescent COVID-19.

This rearrangement joins TRBV5-1 to TRBJ1-3; tentative D call: TRBD1 (6 bases). The CDR3 runs to 12 residues. CDR1 and CDR2 from the germline V gene are SGHRS and YFSETQ. V lost 4 bases to trimming and J lost 13 bases, with 15 bases between them. CDR3: CASSLDRRTIYF. The DNA for the CDR3 is TGCGCCAGCAGCCTAGACAGGCGGACGATATATTTT.

The gene calls are TRBV27 and TRBJ2-2, with D perhaps TRBD1 (6 bases). The CDR3 runs 13 residues. In germline, CDR1 is MNHEY, CDR2 SMNVEV (reference sequence). V was cut by 5 bases and J by 6 bases, with 10 bases left in between. This CDR3 is CASSVTGPGELFF. For the CDR3, the DNA is TGTGCCAGCAGTGTGACAGGCCCCGGGGAGCTGTTTTTT.

V usage is TRBV5-1 and J usage is TRBJ2-3, with D possibly TRBD2 on 6 matching bases. CDR3 length: 17 residues. Germline-derived CDR1 and CDR2 are SGHRS and YFSETQ. The V end lost 0 bases, the J end lost 5 bases, and 19 bases lay between the germline ends. The DNA of the CDR3 is TGCGCCAGCAGCTTGGTTCGTCTAGCGACGGCTAAAGATACGCAGTATTTT. Translated: CASSLVRLATAKDTQYF.

The chain recombines TRBV4-1 with TRBJ1-6, with 7 bases that match TRBD1. The CDR3 loop spans 16 amino acids. CDR1 and CDR2 (germline): MGHRA, YSYEKL. Trimming cost V 0 bases and J 9 bases; bases outside gene matches: 8. CDR3 DNA sequence: TGCGCCAGCAGCCAAGATCCCGGGACAGTATCTTCACCCCTCCACTTT. Protein sequence: CASSQDPGTVSSPLHF.

This clone was seen a handful of times. The V gene is TRBV27, the J gene TRBJ1-5; no reliable D call. Looked up from germline, CDR1 is MNHEY and CDR2 is SMNVEV (reference sequence). The CDR3 consists of 16 residues. Trimming took 5 bases from V and 5 from J, leaving 19 bases between them. The DNA for the CDR3 is TGTGCCAGCAGTCTAACCTATGCGGTTCCGGATCAGCCCCAGCATTTT. The encoded protein is CASSLTYAVPDQPQHF.